This T cell receptor beta chain was found in a study of control samples from healthy donors and cancer patients (dated by TCRdb to about 2020). V was cut back by 6 bases and J by 3 bases, leaving a gap of 5 bases between them. Looking up the germline V gene (reference sequence) yields CDR1 SEHNR and CDR2 FQNEAQ. CDR3 length: 11 amino acids, cysteine to phenylalanine. Solely the CDR3 DNA is kept, with 33 bases framed from the first base. Concerning this clone itself: Its target antigen remains unknown. Nothing much larger sits one base from this clone, and base qualities are not available.

Receptors were amplified or captured by the immunoSEQ multiplex PCR assay. TCRdb provides this immuneACCESS table in a form limited to in-frame rearrangements. Some clones are lacking; in checked studies, under half of them reflect an unresolved V gene, and why the rest are absent is not known. The table for this sample lists some 130,000 clones; 75% to 95% of them were counted only once. In total, the top ten clones hold about 2.3% of the sample. The sequence is built from TRBV7-9 and TRBJ1-1; no confident D gene assignment can be made. This clonotype was sampled from a man in his forties in good health. The source material was blood. The DNA reads TGTGCCAGCAGACGGGACACTGAAGCTTTCTTT. Translation gives CASRRDTEAFF.